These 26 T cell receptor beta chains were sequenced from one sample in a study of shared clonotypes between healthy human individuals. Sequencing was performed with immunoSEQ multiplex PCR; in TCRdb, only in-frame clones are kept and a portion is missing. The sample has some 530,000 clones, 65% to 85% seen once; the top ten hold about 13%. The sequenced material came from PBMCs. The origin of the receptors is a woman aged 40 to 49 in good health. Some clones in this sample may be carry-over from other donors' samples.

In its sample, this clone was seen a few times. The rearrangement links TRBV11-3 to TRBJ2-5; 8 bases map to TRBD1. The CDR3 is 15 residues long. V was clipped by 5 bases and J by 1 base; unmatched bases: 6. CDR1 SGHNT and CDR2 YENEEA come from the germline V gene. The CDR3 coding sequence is TGTGCCAGCAGCAGAACCGGGACAGGCCAAGAGACCCAGTACTTC. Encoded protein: CASSRTGTGQETQYF.

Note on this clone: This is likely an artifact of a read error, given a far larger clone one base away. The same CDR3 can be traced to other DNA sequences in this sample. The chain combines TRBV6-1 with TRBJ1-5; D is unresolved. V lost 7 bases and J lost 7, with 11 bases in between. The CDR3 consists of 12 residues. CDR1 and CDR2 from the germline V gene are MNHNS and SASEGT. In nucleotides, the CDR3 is TGTGCCAGCAATTTAGGGCCACAGCCCCAGCATTTT. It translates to CASNLGPQPQHF.

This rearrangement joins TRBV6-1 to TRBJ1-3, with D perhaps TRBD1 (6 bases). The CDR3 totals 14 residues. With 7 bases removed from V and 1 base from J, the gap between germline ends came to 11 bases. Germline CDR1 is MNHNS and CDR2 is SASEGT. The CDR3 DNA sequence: TGTGCCAGCACAGGGGAGGTATCTGGAAACACCATATATTTT. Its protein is CASTGEVSGNTIYF.

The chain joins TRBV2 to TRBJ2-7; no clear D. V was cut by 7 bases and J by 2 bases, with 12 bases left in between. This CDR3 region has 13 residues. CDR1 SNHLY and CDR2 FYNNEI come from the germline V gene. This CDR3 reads CASNQDRTYEQYF. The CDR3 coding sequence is TGTGCCAGCAACCAAGACCGAACCTACGAGCAGTACTTC.

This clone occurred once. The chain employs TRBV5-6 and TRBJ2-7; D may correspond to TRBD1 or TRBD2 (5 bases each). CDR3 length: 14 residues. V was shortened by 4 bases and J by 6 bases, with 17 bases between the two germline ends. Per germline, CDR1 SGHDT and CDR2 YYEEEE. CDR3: CASSPYRAGTEQYF. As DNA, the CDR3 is TGTGCCAGCAGCCCCTATCGGGCAGGGACCGAGCAGTACTTC.

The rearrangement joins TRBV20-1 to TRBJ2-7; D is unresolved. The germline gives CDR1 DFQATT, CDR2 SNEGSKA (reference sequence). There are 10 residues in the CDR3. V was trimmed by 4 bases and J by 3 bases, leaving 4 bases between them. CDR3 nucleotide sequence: TGCAGTGCTACCTACTACGAGCAGTACTTC. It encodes CSATYYEQYF.

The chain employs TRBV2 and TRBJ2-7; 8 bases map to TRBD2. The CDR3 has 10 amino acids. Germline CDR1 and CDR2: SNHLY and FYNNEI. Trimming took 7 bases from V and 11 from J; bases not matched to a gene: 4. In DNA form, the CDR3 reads TGTGCCAGCAAAGCGGGAGTCAAGTACTTC. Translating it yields CASKAGVKYF.

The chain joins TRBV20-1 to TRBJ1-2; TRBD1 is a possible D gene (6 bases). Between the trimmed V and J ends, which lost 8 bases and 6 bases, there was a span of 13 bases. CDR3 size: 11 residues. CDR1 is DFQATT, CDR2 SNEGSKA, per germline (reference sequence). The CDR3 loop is CSPRGGDGYTF. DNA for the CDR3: TGCAGTCCCAGGGGAGGGGATGGCTACACCTTC.

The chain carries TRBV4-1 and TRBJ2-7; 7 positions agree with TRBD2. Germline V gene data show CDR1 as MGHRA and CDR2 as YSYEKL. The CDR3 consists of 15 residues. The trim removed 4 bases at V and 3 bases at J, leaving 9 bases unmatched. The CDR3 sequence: CASSRGGTHRYEQYF. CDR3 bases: TGCGCCAGCAGCCGGGGAGGGACCCACCGCTACGAGCAGTACTTC.

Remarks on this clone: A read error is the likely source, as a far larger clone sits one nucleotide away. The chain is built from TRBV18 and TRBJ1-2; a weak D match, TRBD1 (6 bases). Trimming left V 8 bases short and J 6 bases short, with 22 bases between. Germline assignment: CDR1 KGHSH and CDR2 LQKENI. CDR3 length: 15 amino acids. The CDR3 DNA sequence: TGTGCCAGCCCTCCCACGGCGGCAGGGGAAAATGGCTACACCTTC. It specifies CASPPTAAGENGYTF.

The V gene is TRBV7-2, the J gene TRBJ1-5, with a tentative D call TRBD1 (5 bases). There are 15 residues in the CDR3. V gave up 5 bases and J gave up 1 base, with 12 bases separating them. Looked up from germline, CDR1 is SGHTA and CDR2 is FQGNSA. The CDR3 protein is CASSVRQTSNQPQHF. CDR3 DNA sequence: TGTGCCAGCAGCGTTCGACAGACGAGCAATCAGCCCCAGCATTTT.

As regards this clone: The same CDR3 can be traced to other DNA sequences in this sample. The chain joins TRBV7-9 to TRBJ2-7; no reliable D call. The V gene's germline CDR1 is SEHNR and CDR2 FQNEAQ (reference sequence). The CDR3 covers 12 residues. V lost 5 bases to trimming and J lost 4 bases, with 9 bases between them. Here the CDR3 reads CASSPTGYEQYF. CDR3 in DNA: TGTGCCAGCAGCCCCACCGGATACGAGCAGTACTTC.

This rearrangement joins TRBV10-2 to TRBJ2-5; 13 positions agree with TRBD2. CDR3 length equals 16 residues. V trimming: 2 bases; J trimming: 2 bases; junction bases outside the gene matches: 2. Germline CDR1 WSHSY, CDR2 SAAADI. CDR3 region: CASSETSGREQETQYF. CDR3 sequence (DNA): TGCGCCAGCAGTGAGACTAGCGGGAGGGAACAAGAGACCCAGTACTTC.

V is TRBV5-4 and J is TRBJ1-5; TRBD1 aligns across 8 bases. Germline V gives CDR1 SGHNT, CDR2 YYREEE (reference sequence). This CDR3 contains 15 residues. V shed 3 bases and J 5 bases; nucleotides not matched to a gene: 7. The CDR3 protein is CASSYQGAGHQPQHF. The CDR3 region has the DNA TGTGCCAGCAGCTACCAGGGGGCAGGGCATCAGCCCCAGCATTTT.

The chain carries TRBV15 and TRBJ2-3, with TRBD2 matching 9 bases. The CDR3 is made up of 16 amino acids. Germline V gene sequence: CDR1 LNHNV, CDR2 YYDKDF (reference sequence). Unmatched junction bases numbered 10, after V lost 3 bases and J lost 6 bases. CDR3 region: CATSRLAGGPSDTQYF. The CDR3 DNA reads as TGTGCCACCAGCAGGCTGGCGGGAGGGCCTTCGGATACGCAGTATTTT.

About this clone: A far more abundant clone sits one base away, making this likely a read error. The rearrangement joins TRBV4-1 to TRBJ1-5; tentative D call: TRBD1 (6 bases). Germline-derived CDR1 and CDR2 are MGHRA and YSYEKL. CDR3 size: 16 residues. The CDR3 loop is CASSQGTADSNKPQHF. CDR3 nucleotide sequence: TGCGCCAGCAGCCAAGGGACAGCTGATAGCAATAAGCCCCAGCATTTT.

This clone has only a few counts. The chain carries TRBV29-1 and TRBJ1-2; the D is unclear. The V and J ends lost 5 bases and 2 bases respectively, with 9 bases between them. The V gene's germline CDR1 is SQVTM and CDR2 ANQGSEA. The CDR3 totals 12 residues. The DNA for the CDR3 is TGCAGCGTTTCCGATCTAAACTATGGCTACACCTTC. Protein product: CSVSDLNYGYTF. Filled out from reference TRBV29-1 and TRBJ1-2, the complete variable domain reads SAVISQKPSRDICQRGTSLTIQCQVDSQVTMMFWYRQQPGQSLTLIATANQGSEATYESGFVIDKFPISRPNLTFSTLTVSNMSPEDSSIYLCSVSDLNYGYTFGSGTRLTVV.

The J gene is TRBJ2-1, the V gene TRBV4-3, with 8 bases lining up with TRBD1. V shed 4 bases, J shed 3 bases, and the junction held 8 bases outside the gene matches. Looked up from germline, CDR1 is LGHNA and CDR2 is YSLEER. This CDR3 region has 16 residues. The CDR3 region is CASSPGQGEDYNEQFF. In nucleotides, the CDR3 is TGCGCCAGCAGCCCTGGACAGGGTGAGGACTACAATGAGCAGTTCTTC.

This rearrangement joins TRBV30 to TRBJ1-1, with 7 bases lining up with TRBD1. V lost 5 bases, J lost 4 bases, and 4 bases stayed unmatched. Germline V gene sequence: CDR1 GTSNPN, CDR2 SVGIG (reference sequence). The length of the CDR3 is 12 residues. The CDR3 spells CAWRSGGTEAFF. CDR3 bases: TGTGCCTGGCGTTCAGGGGGCACTGAAGCTTTCTTT.

The CDR3 sequence: CATSRQNQPQHF. The CDR3 nucleotides read TGTGCCACCAGCAGGCAAAATCAGCCCCAGCATTTT. This chain links TRBV15 with TRBJ1-5, with D unresolved. With 3 bases removed from V and 4 bases from J, the gap between germline ends came to 4 bases. Germline V CDR1 and CDR2: LNHNV, YYDKDF (reference sequence). The CDR3 has 12 residues.

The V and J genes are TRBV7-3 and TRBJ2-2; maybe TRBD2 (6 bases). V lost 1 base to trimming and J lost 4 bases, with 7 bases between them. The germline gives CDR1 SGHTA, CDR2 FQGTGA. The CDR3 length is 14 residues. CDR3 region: CASSLRDFTGELFF. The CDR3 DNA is TGTGCCAGCAGCTTAAGGGACTTCACCGGGGAGCTGTTTTTT. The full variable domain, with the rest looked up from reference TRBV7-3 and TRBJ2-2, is GAGVSQTPSNKVTEKGKYVELRCDPISGHTALYWYRQSLGQGPEFLIYFQGTGAADDSGLPNDRFFAVRPEGSVSTLKIQRTERGDSAVYLCASSLRDFTGELFFGEGSRLTVL.

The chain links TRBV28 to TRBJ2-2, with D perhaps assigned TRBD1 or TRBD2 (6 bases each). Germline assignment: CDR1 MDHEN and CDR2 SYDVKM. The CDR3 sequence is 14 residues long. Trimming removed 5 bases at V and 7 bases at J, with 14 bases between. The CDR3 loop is CASSGGRGSGELFF. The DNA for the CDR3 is TGTGCCAGCAGTGGGGGGCGCGGAAGCGGGGAGCTGTTTTTT.

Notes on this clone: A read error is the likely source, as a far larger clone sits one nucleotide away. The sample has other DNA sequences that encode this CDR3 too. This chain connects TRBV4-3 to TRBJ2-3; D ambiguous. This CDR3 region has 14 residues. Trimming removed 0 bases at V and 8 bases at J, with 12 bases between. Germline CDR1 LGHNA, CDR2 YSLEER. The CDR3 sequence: CASSQDSSRATQYF. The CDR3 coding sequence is TGCGCCAGCAGCCAAGATAGCAGCCGTGCTACGCAGTATTTT.

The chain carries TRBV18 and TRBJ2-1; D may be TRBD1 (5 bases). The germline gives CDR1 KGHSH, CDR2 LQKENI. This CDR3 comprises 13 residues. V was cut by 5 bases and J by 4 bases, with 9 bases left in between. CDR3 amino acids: CASSRAGYNEQFF. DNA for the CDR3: TGTGCCAGCTCAAGGGCAGGGTACAATGAGCAGTTCTTC.

CDR3 protein: CASSIGRGIKAFF. The DNA for the CDR3 is TGTGCCAGTAGTATCGGCAGGGGGATAAAAGCTTTCTTT. The chain couples TRBV19 to TRBJ1-1, with 7 bases lining up with TRBD1. After removal of 3 bases from V and 9 bases from J, the junction contained 7 bases not matched to a gene. Looked up from germline, CDR1 is LNHDA and CDR2 is SQIVND (reference sequence). The CDR3 has 13 residues.

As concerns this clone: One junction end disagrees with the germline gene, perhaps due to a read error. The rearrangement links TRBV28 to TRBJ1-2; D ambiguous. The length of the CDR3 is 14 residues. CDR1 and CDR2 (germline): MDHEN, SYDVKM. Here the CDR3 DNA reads TGTGCCAGCACCTTTACACATCTTAACTATAGCTACATCTTC. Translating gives CASTFTHLNYSYIF.